These 30 T cell receptor beta chains originate from one sample sequenced in a study of Ad26.COV2.S vaccination and SARS-CoV-2 variants. Documented treatment: approximately 18 received Ad26.COV2.S at low or high dose, single or two shots; 5 received placebo; per-sample allocation not given. After the first vaccine or placebo injection, samples were drawn on day 63. The data were produced by immunoSEQ multiplex PCR, yet TCRdb's version contains in-frame clones alone and is incomplete. The sample consists of around 370,000 clones, about 85% of them appearing once. Sequences were derived from peripheral blood, sampled in a trial of Ad26.COV2.S vaccine versus placebo. The source of these receptors is a person aged 18-60 years who received the Ad26.COV2.S COVID-19 vaccine or a placebo.

The chain uses TRBV6-5 and TRBJ2-1, with 10 bases identical to TRBD2. The V gene end was trimmed by 1 base and the J gene end by 5 bases; junction bases not matched to a gene: 2. Germline V gene lookup returns CDR1 MNHEY and CDR2 SVGAGI. CDR3 size: 15 residues. CDR3 loop: CASSYLAGGDNEQFF. The CDR3 DNA is TGTGCCAGCAGTTACTTAGCGGGAGGCGACAATGAGCAGTTCTTC.

This clone was observed a single time. The V gene is TRBV9, the J gene TRBJ2-1, with D maybe TRBD1 (5 bases). The CDR3 spans 13 residues. Per germline, CDR1 SGDLS and CDR2 YYNGEE. Between the trimmed V and J ends, which lost 6 bases and 5 bases, there was a span of 12 bases. The CDR3 DNA reads TGTGCCAGCACCCTGGACACAAACAATGAGCAGTTCTTC. It yields the protein CASTLDTNNEQFF.

The table lists this clone with a count of one. The J gene is TRBJ2-2, the V gene TRBV3-1 (or the pseudogene TRBV3-2), with D possibly being TRBD2 (6 bases). The ends were cut back, 5 bases at V and 6 bases at J, with 10 bases in the middle. The CDR3 has 13 amino acids. Germline CDR1 is LGHDT and CDR2 is YNNKEL (reference sequence). The CDR3 nucleotides read TGTGCCAGCAGCTCCCGACTAGCCGGGGAGCTGTTTTTT. As protein: CASSSRLAGELFF.

The rearrangement links TRBV10-3 to TRBJ2-7, with D maybe TRBD2 (6 bases). The germline CDR1 and CDR2 sequences are ENHRY and SYGVKD. V lost 4 bases, J lost 2 bases, and 12 bases lay in between. This CDR3 has 14 residues. CDR3: CAISVGRDAYEQYF. In nucleotides, the CDR3 is TGTGCCATCAGTGTGGGGCGGGATGCCTACGAGCAGTACTTC.

The gene calls are TRBV27 and TRBJ2-1, with D tentatively TRBD2 (6 bases). CDR3 length equals 19 residues. Germline CDR1 is MNHEY and CDR2 is SMNVEV (reference sequence). V was trimmed by 3 bases and J by 3 bases, leaving 24 bases between them. The CDR3 sequence: CASSLVFGGAGPLYNEQFF. As DNA, the CDR3 is TGTGCCAGCAGTTTGGTTTTTGGTGGGGCGGGGCCCCTCTACAATGAGCAGTTCTTC.

The gene calls are TRBV28 and TRBJ2-3; 13 bases agree with TRBD2. CDR1 and CDR2 from the germline V gene are MDHEN and SYDVKM. The V segment lost 5 bases and the J segment 2 bases; nucleotides outside the gene matches: 4. This CDR3 comprises 16 residues. The chain's CDR3 is CASSATSGRATDTQYF. CDR3 bases: TGTGCCAGCAGTGCTACTAGCGGGAGGGCCACAGATACGCAGTATTTT. Using reference TRBV28 and TRBJ2-3 for the parts outside the CDR3, the full variable domain is DVKVTQSSRYLVKRTGEKVFLECVQDMDHENMFWYRQDPGLGLRLIYFSYDVKMKEKGDIPEGYSVSREKKERFSLILESASTNQTSMYLCASSATSGRATDTQYFGPGTRLTVL.

V usage is TRBV5-5 and J usage is TRBJ2-7, with 9 positions matching TRBD1. The CDR3 consists of 15 residues. Unmatched junction bases numbered 7, after V lost 1 base and J lost 5 bases. CDR1 SGHKS and CDR2 YYEKEE come from the germline V gene (reference sequence). CDR3: CASSLSRDRAHEQYF. DNA of the CDR3: TGTGCCAGCAGCTTGTCCCGGGACAGGGCACACGAGCAGTACTTC.

This clone was counted a single time. The V and J genes are TRBV19 and TRBJ1-4, with a weak D call TRBD1 (5 bases). V lost 5 bases to trimming and J lost 0 bases, with 13 bases between them. The CDR3 is made up of 16 amino acids. Germline assignment: CDR1 LNHDA and CDR2 SQIVND (reference sequence). The CDR3 sequence is CASSPRPGTTNEKLFF. CDR3 bases: TGTGCCAGTAGTCCACGCCCAGGGACAACTAATGAAAAACTGTTTTTT.

The chain couples TRBV5-1 to TRBJ2-2; the D gene is possibly TRBD2 (6 bases). Deletions cut 1 base from V and 4 bases from J, with 11 bases between. Germline loops: CDR1 SGHRS, CDR2 YFSETQ. The CDR3 has 15 amino acids. The CDR3 DNA reads as TGCGCCAGCAGCTTGAATGCGGGGAGCACCGGGGAGCTGTTTTTT. Amino acids: CASSLNAGSTGELFF.

This chain joins TRBV4-1 and TRBJ1-5; no firm D call. This CDR3 is 13 amino acids long. Trimming shortened V by 1 base and J by 4 bases, and 5 bases separated the two germline ends. From germline, CDR1 is MGHRA and CDR2 YSYEKL. This CDR3 reads CASSQVGNQPQHF. The CDR3 bases are TGCGCCAGCAGCCAAGTAGGGAATCAGCCCCAGCATTTT.

This chain uses TRBV6-5 with TRBJ1-4, with TRBD1 as a possible D gene (6 bases). Germline assignment: CDR1 MNHEY and CDR2 SVGAGI. The CDR3 has 15 amino acids. The V gene lost 6 bases and the J gene lost 3 bases, with 14 bases spanning the gap. The CDR3 bases are TGTGCCAGCAGAAAAACAGGGCTAGCTAATGAAAAACTGTTTTTT. This translates into CASRKTGLANEKLFF.

The genes are TRBV9 and TRBJ2-1; the match to TRBD2 covers 8 bases. CDR1 and CDR2 from the germline V gene are SGDLS and YYNGEE. With V trimmed by 3 bases and J by 8 bases, 10 bases remained unmatched. The CDR3 has 15 residues. CDR3 nucleotide sequence: TGTGCCAGCAGCGGTAGCGGGGCGTTTTTGGATGAGCAGTTCTTC. Amino acids: CASSGSGAFLDEQFF.

This clone was seen only a few times. This rearrangement joins TRBV7-2 to TRBJ1-5; D gene ambiguous. The CDR3 is made up of 15 amino acids. Deletions cut 5 bases from V and 2 bases from J, with 13 bases between. Germline V gene data show CDR1 as SGHTA and CDR2 as FQGNSA. CDR3 in amino acids: CASSILWGRNQPQHF. The CDR3 nucleotides are TGTGCCAGCAGCATCCTGTGGGGTCGCAATCAGCCCCAGCATTTT.

V and J are TRBV7-9 and TRBJ2-6; D gene unclear. The V gene lost 4 bases and the J gene lost 0 bases, with 13 bases spanning the gap. The CDR3 has 17 amino acids. Looked up from germline, CDR1 is SEHNR and CDR2 is FQNEAQ (reference sequence). The CDR3: CASSSTDGFSGANVLTF. Here the CDR3 DNA reads TGTGCCAGCAGCTCTACGGACGGATTCTCTGGGGCCAACGTCCTGACTTTC.

CDR3 sequence reads: CASSYSISGGRYSYEQYF. CDR3 sequence (DNA): TGTGCCAGCAGTTACTCGATAAGCGGCGGGAGATACTCCTACGAGCAGTACTTC. The rearrangement joins TRBV6-2 or TRBV6-3 to TRBJ2-7; 7 bases are shared with TRBD2. Germline values: CDR1 MNHEY, CDR2 SVGEGT. This CDR3 is built from 18 residues. With V trimmed by 0 bases and J by 0 bases, 11 bases remained unmatched.

V is TRBV5-1 and J is TRBJ2-7; 8 bases fit TRBD2. The length of the CDR3 is 13 residues. Germline V gene data show CDR1 as SGHRS and CDR2 as YFSETQ. With 5 bases clipped from V and 1 base from J, the junction kept 2 bases outside the gene matches. CDR3 sequence: CASRLAESYEQYF. The CDR3, as DNA: TGCGCCAGCAGACTAGCGGAGTCCTACGAGCAGTACTTC. Full variable domain (outside the CDR3, taken from reference TRBV5-1 and TRBJ2-7): KAGVTQTPRYLIKTRGQQVTLSCSPISGHRSVSWYQQTPGQGLQFLFEYFSETQRNKGNFPGRFSGRQFSNSRSEMNVSTLELGDSALYLCASRLAESYEQYFGPGTRLTVT.

This clone occurred a few times. This rearrangement joins TRBV10-1 to TRBJ1-6; D not certain. Germline CDR1 reads WNHNN; CDR2 reads SYGVQD (reference sequence). This CDR3 spans 13 amino acids. V lost 10 bases, J lost 6 bases, and 13 bases lay in between. The CDR3 here is CANEDGGNSPLHF. The DNA for the CDR3 is TGCGCCAATGAGGACGGAGGTAATTCACCCCTCCACTTT.

The chain is built from TRBV7-2 and TRBJ2-1; 7 bases map to TRBD1. The germline V gene has CDR1 SGHTA and CDR2 FQGNSA. After removal of 1 base from V and 8 bases from J, the junction contained 8 bases not matched to a gene. The CDR3 totals 15 residues. CDR3 protein: CASSLEGGTIYEQFF. As DNA, the CDR3 is TGTGCCAGCAGCTTAGAAGGGGGCACAATTTATGAGCAGTTCTTC.

J is TRBJ2-7 and V is TRBV12-5; 7 bases agree with TRBD2. The ends lost 2 bases at V and 6 bases at J; junction bases unmatched: 4. The CDR3 sequence is 13 residues long. Germline CDR1 and CDR2: LGHNT and FRNRAP. DNA for the CDR3: TGTGCTAGTGGTTTGTCGGGCGGGGGCGAGCAGTACTTC. This gives the protein CASGLSGGGEQYF.

The chain links TRBV9 to TRBJ2-3; 9 bases fit TRBD2. V gave up 4 bases and J gave up 7 bases; unmatched junction bases: 7. The CDR3 covers 14 residues. Germline values: CDR1 SGDLS, CDR2 YYNGEE. The CDR3: CASSPRTSEHTQYF. CDR3 nucleotides: TGTGCCAGCAGCCCACGGACTAGCGAGCATACGCAGTATTTT.

The chain recombines TRBV7-6 with TRBJ2-3; 9 bases match TRBD2. The V and J ends lost 2 bases and 0 bases, in that order; junction bases with no gene match: 9. The V gene's germline CDR1 is SGHVS and CDR2 FNYEAQ. CDR3 length: 18 residues. The CDR3 DNA is TGTGCCAGCAGCTTAACCAGAAGACTAGCGGCTAGCACAGATACGCAGTATTTT. Its translation: CASSLTRRLAASTDTQYF.

The J gene is TRBJ2-2, the V gene TRBV2, with 9 bases fitting TRBD1. Germline V gene lookup returns CDR1 SNHLY and CDR2 FYNNEI. The CDR3 sequence is 14 residues long. V gave up 6 bases and J gave up 3 bases; unmatched junction bases: 2. The CDR3 nucleotides read TGTGCCAGCAGGGGGGACAGGGACACCGGGGAGCTGTTTTTT. Translated, it gives CASRGDRDTGELFF.

With regard to this clone: Other nucleotide sequences in the sample specify the same CDR3. The chain carries TRBV7-2 and TRBJ2-5; a possible D gene is TRBD1 (7 bases). The CDR3 runs 14 residues. Trimming left V 3 bases short and J 2 bases short, with 10 bases between. CDR1 is SGHTA, CDR2 FQGNSA, per germline. CDR3 loop: CASSFQGGQETQYF. In nucleotides, the CDR3 is TGTGCCAGCAGCTTCCAGGGGGGTCAAGAGACCCAGTACTTC.

The chain combines TRBV3-1 (or the pseudogene TRBV3-2) with TRBJ1-4; D is unclear. V was shortened by 7 bases and J by 8 bases, with 23 bases between the two germline ends. Germline V gives CDR1 LGHDT, CDR2 YNNKEL (reference sequence). The length of the CDR3 is 16 residues. The CDR3: CASIPQTAVLGEKLFF. The CDR3 coding sequence is TGTGCCAGCATCCCACAAACTGCGGTCCTGGGGGAAAAACTGTTTTTT.

The V call is TRBV27, the J call TRBJ2-2, with 7 bases that match TRBD1. The trim removed 6 bases at V and 1 base at J, leaving 2 bases unmatched. The CDR3 runs 14 residues. CDR1 MNHEY and CDR2 SMNVEV come from the germline V gene (reference sequence). CDR3 in DNA: TGTGCCAGCAGCAGGACAGGGAACACCGGGGAGCTGTTTTTT. Its translation is CASSRTGNTGELFF.

This rearrangement joins TRBV5-1 to TRBJ2-7; a weak D match, TRBD1 (6 bases). The CDR3 length is 13 residues. CDR1 SGHRS and CDR2 YFSETQ come from the germline V gene. Trimming removed 3 bases at V and 3 bases at J, with 10 bases between. The CDR3 protein is CASSSTGFYEQYF. The CDR3 bases are TGCGCCAGCAGCTCGACAGGATTCTACGAGCAGTACTTC.

V is TRBV24-1 and J is TRBJ2-1; a weak D match, TRBD2 (5 bases). The germline V and J ends were trimmed by 4 bases and 0 bases, with 15 bases remaining between them. Germline loops: CDR1 KGHDR, CDR2 SFDVKD. This CDR3 spans 17 amino acids. The CDR3 region has the DNA TGTGCCACCAGTGAAACAATAGCGCAAAGCTCCTACAATGAGCAGTTCTTC. Translating it yields CATSETIAQSSYNEQFF.

The chain has TRBV7-2 and TRBJ2-3; D tentatively reads TRBD1 or TRBD2 (5 bases each). There are 12 residues in the CDR3. Trimming cost V 8 bases and J 6 bases, with 12 bases left between them. CDR1 is SGHTA, CDR2 FQGNSA, per germline. The CDR3 coding sequence is TGTGCCAGCGCTGGGGGTAGTGATACGCAGTATTTT. Encoded protein: CASAGGSDTQYF.

V gene TRBV5-5 combines with J gene TRBJ2-1, with 8 bases that match TRBD2. CDR1 is SGHKS and CDR2 is YYEKEE in the germline V gene (reference sequence). Trimming removed 0 bases from V and 6 bases from J; junction bases left unmatched: 17. CDR3 length equals 19 residues. CDR3 amino acids: CASSLDGSGVRLSTNEQFF. The CDR3 nucleotides are TGTGCCAGCAGCTTGGATGGTAGCGGGGTCCGACTCTCTACCAATGAGCAGTTCTTC.

J is TRBJ1-1 and V is TRBV10-3; D is perhaps TRBD1 (5 bases). The ends were cut back, 2 bases at V and 4 bases at J, with 17 bases in the middle. Germline CDR1 ENHRY, CDR2 SYGVKD. This CDR3 contains 16 residues. As DNA, the CDR3 is TGTGCCATCAGTGAGGGAGGAAGGGGATTGAGCACTGAAGCTTTCTTT. Its protein product is CAISEGGRGLSTEAFF.